The 24 T cell receptor beta chains reported below all come from one sample, sequenced in a study of TIL therapy for anti-PD-1-resistant metastatic lung cancer. Sequencing used immunoSEQ v3. Measured with immunoSEQ multiplex PCR; TCRdb has only the in-frame clones, and not every one. In the table there are under 15,000 clones, approximately 80% of which are singletons. Time point here: pre-treatment sample, taken before nivolumab and TIL therapy. Here the sequenced sample was blood, taken at baseline. Every receptor here comes from a person between 25 and 80 years old with non-small cell lung cancer.

This clone was seen more than once but under ten times. The genes are TRBV5-1 and TRBJ2-7; 12 nucleotides match TRBD1. Looked up from germline, CDR1 is SGHRS and CDR2 is YFSETQ. The ends lost 4 bases at V and 7 bases at J; junction bases unmatched: 6. The CDR3 length is 14 residues. The CDR3 sequence: CASSAGQGAGEQYF. The CDR3 bases are TGCGCCAGCAGCGCGGGACAGGGGGCGGGTGAGCAGTACTTC.

In this sample, this clone turned up a few times. The rearrangement joins TRBV6-5 to TRBJ2-3, with D possibly being TRBD1 (5 bases). Between the trimmed V and J ends, which lost 2 bases and 4 bases, there was a span of 13 bases. CDR1 is MNHEY, CDR2 SVGAGI, per germline. This CDR3 is built from 15 residues. In nucleotides, the CDR3 is TGTGCCAGCAGTTACCTGGACAACGATGCAGATACGCAGTATTTT. Its protein product is CASSYLDNDADTQYF.

The chain combines TRBV14 with TRBJ2-2; D not certain. The V gene's germline CDR1 is SGHDN and CDR2 FVKESK. The CDR3 is 14 residues long. V lost 0 bases and J lost 4, with 6 bases in between. CDR3 DNA sequence: TGTGCCAGCAGCCAAGATTTTGTCACCGGGGAGCTGTTTTTT. Encoded protein: CASSQDFVTGELFF.

The chain carries TRBV12-5 and TRBJ2-2; D may be TRBD2 (5 bases). The CDR3 is 19 residues long. Between the trimmed V and J ends, which lost 0 bases and 1 base, there was a span of 18 bases. The germline V gene has CDR1 LGHNT and CDR2 FRNRAP. In DNA, the CDR3 is TGTGCTAGTGGTTTGGTGTGGCTAGCCAAGTCAGAGAACACCGGGGAGCTGTTTTTT. Encoded protein: CASGLVWLAKSENTGELFF.

This rearrangement joins TRBV6-5 to TRBJ2-2; a weak D match, TRBD1 (6 bases). Germline CDR1 and CDR2: MNHEY and SVGAGI. This CDR3 is 14 amino acids long. Trimming left V 6 bases short and J 7 bases short, with 15 bases between. In nucleotides, the CDR3 is TGTGCCAGCAGCTCCACAGGGAAGAGCGGGGAGCTGTTTTTT. It specifies CASSSTGKSGELFF.

The chain has TRBV12-5 and TRBJ1-1; D is perhaps TRBD1 (5 bases). The V gene lost 4 bases and the J gene lost 8 bases, with 11 bases spanning the gap. CDR1 and CDR2 (germline): LGHNT, FRNRAP. The CDR3 runs to 12 residues. The CDR3: CASGYETAEAFF. CDR3 coding DNA: TGTGCTAGTGGTTACGAGACAGCAGAAGCTTTCTTT.

The chain couples TRBV6-1 to TRBJ2-3; TRBD2 might be the D (6 bases). V lost 7 bases, J lost 2 bases, and 13 bases lay in between. The CDR3 has 14 residues. Germline V gives CDR1 MNHNS, CDR2 SASEGT. CDR3 in amino acids: CASNPTSFTDTQYF. In nucleotides, the CDR3 is TGTGCCAGCAACCCCACTAGCTTCACAGATACGCAGTATTTT.

This chain links TRBV18 with TRBJ2-3; D unclear. The V and J ends lost 2 bases and 1 base respectively, with 4 bases between them. Germline CDR1 KGHSH, CDR2 LQKENI. The CDR3 totals 13 residues. CDR3: CASSPYGTDTQYF. In DNA form, the CDR3 reads TGTGCCAGCTCACCATACGGCACAGATACGCAGTATTTT.

V and J are TRBV7-2 and TRBJ1-5; D unresolved. Deletions cut 5 bases from V and 5 bases from J, with 13 bases between. CDR1 is SGHTA and CDR2 is FQGNSA in the germline V gene. The CDR3 loop spans 14 amino acids. DNA for the CDR3: TGTGCCAGCAGCCCCGACGGGGTTTATCAGCCCCAGCATTTT. Its protein product is CASSPDGVYQPQHF.

The V call is TRBV7-2, the J call TRBJ1-3, with 7 positions matching TRBD1. From germline, CDR1 is SGHTA and CDR2 FQGNSA. J gave up 0 bases and V 5 bases, and 7 bases lay outside the gene matches. This CDR3 contains 16 residues. CDR3 protein: CASSPYRGSSGNTIYF. CDR3 nucleotides: TGTGCCAGCAGCCCGTACAGGGGTTCCTCTGGAAACACCATATATTTT.

This chain uses TRBV30 with TRBJ1-2; the D is unclear. V dropped 2 bases and J dropped 3 bases, with 7 bases sitting between them. The CDR3 has 12 amino acids. Germline CDR1 reads GTSNPN; CDR2 reads SVGIG (reference sequence). The CDR3 nucleotides are TGTGCCTGGAGTAGGGATTACTATGGCTACACCTTC. This codes for CAWSRDYYGYTF.

The chain is built from TRBV28 and TRBJ2-1; a weak D match, TRBD2 (6 bases). CDR1 and CDR2 from the germline V gene are MDHEN and SYDVKM. This CDR3 has 15 residues. V lost 1 base, J lost 9 bases, and 16 bases lay in between. The CDR3 reads CASSLLSSGSLEQFF. The CDR3 nucleotides are TGTGCCAGCAGTTTATTGAGTAGCGGAAGCCTTGAGCAGTTCTTC.

This chain joins TRBV19 and TRBJ1-1, with D hard to call. Trimming took off 1 base at V and 7 bases at J, with 13 bases between the two ends. CDR3 size: 14 residues. Germline loops: CDR1 LNHDA, CDR2 SQIVND (reference sequence). The CDR3 region is CASSIGPRSGEAFF. The CDR3 DNA reads TGTGCCAGTAGTATAGGGCCTAGGTCCGGTGAAGCTTTCTTT.

V and J are TRBV5-4 and TRBJ2-5; TRBD2 might be the D (5 bases). Germline assignment: CDR1 SGHNT and CDR2 YYREEE (reference sequence). The CDR3 consists of 14 residues. Trimming took off 2 bases at V and 5 bases at J, with 13 bases between the two ends. CDR3 coding DNA: TGTGCCAGCAGCTTAAGTCTAGCACAGGAGACCCAGTACTTC. This encodes CASSLSLAQETQYF.

This clone showed up just a few times. J is TRBJ2-5 and V is TRBV19; 10 bases are shared with TRBD1. CDR1 LNHDA and CDR2 SQIVND come from the germline V gene (reference sequence). CDR3 size: 15 residues. The J segment lost 3 bases and the V segment lost 10 bases, leaving 11 bases of the junction unmatched. CDR3 nucleotide sequence: TGTGCCACCGGACAGGGGGGAGAAACCAAAGAGACCCAGTACTTC. It specifies CATGQGGETKETQYF.

The V gene is TRBV4-2, the J gene TRBJ1-2; D remains unclear. CDR1 is LGHNA and CDR2 is YNFKEQ in the germline V gene. V was cut by 0 bases and J by 8 bases, with 13 bases left in between. This CDR3 has 14 amino acids. The chain's CDR3 is CASSQDGRVSGYTF. CDR3 nucleotide sequence: TGTGCCAGCAGCCAAGATGGTCGGGTTAGCGGCTACACCTTC.

This clone came up once. The same CDR3 can be traced to other DNA sequences in this sample. This chain's CDR3 is CASIKTGANTGELFF. The CDR3 DNA sequence: TGTGCCAGCATTAAAACCGGGGCGAACACCGGGGAGCTGTTTTTT. This chain joins TRBV2 and TRBJ2-2, with D tentatively TRBD2 (5 bases). The germline V and J ends were trimmed by 7 bases and 0 bases, with 12 bases remaining between them. The CDR3 is 15 residues long. Germline CDR1 reads SNHLY; CDR2 reads FYNNEI.

The V call is TRBV30, the J call TRBJ2-7; possibly TRBD2 for D (6 bases). Germline CDR1 and CDR2: GTSNPN and SVGIG (reference sequence). The CDR3 covers 14 residues. V shed 2 bases and J shed 0 bases, with 11 bases lying between them. The CDR3 protein is CAWSPGTFSYEQYF. The CDR3 DNA reads TGTGCCTGGAGTCCAGGGACTTTCTCCTACGAGCAGTACTTC.

V usage is TRBV21-1 and J usage is TRBJ2-5; TRBD2 reflects the table's D call only, with no check against the DNA. TRBV21-1 is deemed a pseudogene. This CDR3 contains 20 residues. This chain's CDR3 is CASSKGEVRTSGRAWVSQYF. As DNA, the CDR3 is TGTGCCAGCAGCAAAGGGGAGGTGAGGACTAGCGGGAGGGCCTGGGTATCCCAGTACTTC.

This clone is labeled as medium-sized. V and J are TRBV18 and TRBJ2-1; 8 positions match TRBD2. The V and J ends lost 6 bases and 4 bases, in that order; junction bases with no gene match: 11. CDR3 size: 16 residues. CDR1 KGHSH and CDR2 LQKENI come from the germline V gene. The CDR3 bases are TGTGCCAGCTCGCCTGCCGGGGCTAGCGGGTACAATGAGCAGTTCTTC. As protein: CASSPAGASGYNEQFF.

This rearrangement joins TRBV10-3 to TRBJ1-1; D is unclear. Germline values: CDR1 ENHRY, CDR2 SYGVKD. The V gene lost 10 bases and the J gene lost 0 bases, with 12 bases spanning the gap. The CDR3 sequence is 13 residues long. The CDR3 DNA is TGTGCCACCTGGACGGCAATGAACACTGAAGCTTTCTTT. Translation gives CATWTAMNTEAFF.

The chain couples TRBV7-8 to TRBJ2-2, with 11 bases lining up with TRBD1. V lost 1 base and J lost 5; bases outside the gene matches: 3. Looked up from germline, CDR1 is SGHVS and CDR2 is FQNEAQ. The CDR3 length is 16 residues. CDR3 nucleotides: TGTGCCAGCAGCTTAGGGACAGGGGGCTGGACCGGGGAGCTGTTTTTT. Protein product: CASSLGTGGWTGELFF. The full variable domain, its missing parts supplied by reference TRBV7-8 and TRBJ2-2, is GAGVSQSPRYKVAKRGQDVALRCDPISGHVSLFWYQQALGQGPEFLTYFQNEAQLDKSGLPSDRFFAERPEGSVSTLKIQRTQQEDSAVYLCASSLGTGGWTGELFFGEGSRLTVL.

This clone showed up just a few times. The V and J genes are TRBV6-1 and TRBJ2-7, with D tentatively TRBD1 (6 bases). There are 14 residues in the CDR3. V lost 4 bases and J lost 0, with 10 bases in between. Per the germline V gene, CDR1 is MNHNS and CDR2 is SASEGT. The CDR3 bases are TGTGCCAGCAGTGCCCAACAGGGCTCCTACGAGCAGTACTTC. It translates to CASSAQQGSYEQYF.

This chain links TRBV6-5 with TRBJ2-1; 8 bases align to TRBD2. Per germline, CDR1 MNHEY and CDR2 SVGAGI. The CDR3 totals 15 residues. J gave up 4 bases and V 5 bases, and 7 bases lay outside the gene matches. Here the CDR3 DNA reads TGTGCCAGCAGTACCGGGGGGGTAGGTTACAATGAGCAGTTCTTC. Its protein is CASSTGGVGYNEQFF.